Below are 8 T cell receptor beta chains sequenced from a single sample in a study of cytomegalovirus exposure and HLA in healthy donors. The PCR had 60 Vbeta and 13 Jbeta primers. The data were produced by immunoSEQ multiplex PCR, yet TCRdb's version contains in-frame clones alone and is incomplete. This sample carries roughly 190,000 clones, roughly nine tenths of them seen once, and the ten largest clones take 1% to 1.4%. The sequenced material came from PBMCs. The origin of the receptors is a boy under 10 years old in good health and CMV-seronegative.

The table lists this clone with a few counts. The chain carries TRBV10-2 and TRBJ2-5; 13 positions match TRBD2. From germline, CDR1 is WSHSY and CDR2 SAAADI. CDR3 length: 17 residues. V shed 4 bases and J 0 bases; nucleotides not matched to a gene: 5. For the CDR3, the DNA is TGCGCCAGCAGTGTACTAGCGGGAGGGGGATACCAAGAGACCCAGTACTTC. Translating it yields CASSVLAGGGYQETQYF.

The V call is TRBV10-2, the J call TRBJ2-3, with D perhaps matching TRBD1 (5 bases). Trimming took 4 bases from V and 4 from J, leaving 9 bases between them. The germline V gene has CDR1 WSHSY and CDR2 SAAADI. CDR3 length: 13 residues. CDR3 protein: CASSVKGADTQYF. The CDR3, as DNA: TGCGCCAGCAGTGTGAAAGGGGCAGATACGCAGTATTTT.

J is TRBJ2-7 and V is TRBV11-2, with no clear D. Deletions cut 5 bases from V and 2 bases from J, with 25 bases between. CDR3 length: 18 amino acids. Germline V gene sequence: CDR1 SGHAT, CDR2 FQNNGV. The CDR3 DNA reads TGTGCCAGCAGCCCCGGTAGAGGTAAAGCTCAAGCAGCCTACGAGCAGTACTTC. It translates to CASSPGRGKAQAAYEQYF.

The rearrangement uses TRBV5-8 and TRBJ2-3; the D is unclear. This CDR3 region has 13 residues. V gave up 5 bases and J gave up 6 bases, with 13 bases separating them. Germline-derived CDR1 and CDR2 are SGHTS and YDEGEE. In DNA, the CDR3 is TGTGCCAGCAGGTACGAACTGCGGGATACGCAGTATTTT. This gives the protein CASRYELRDTQYF.

The chain employs TRBV2 and TRBJ1-5; TRBD1 matches 9 bases. CDR1 is SNHLY, CDR2 FYNNEI, per germline. CDR3 size: 14 residues. The junction had 6 bases not matched to a gene; V was cut back by 7 bases and J by 5 bases. CDR3 nucleotides: TGTGCCAGCATCACGGACAGGGGTTATCAGCCCCAGCATTTT. This translates into CASITDRGYQPQHF.

The rearrangement joins TRBV15 to TRBJ2-1; D is unresolved. V lost 1 base to trimming and J lost 0 bases, with 7 bases between them. Germline V gene sequence: CDR1 LNHNV, CDR2 YYDKDF (reference sequence). This CDR3 comprises 15 residues. This chain's CDR3 is CATSRVGGSYNEQFF. The CDR3 DNA follows: TGTGCCACCAGCAGAGTCGGCGGCTCCTACAATGAGCAGTTCTTC.

This clone was seen a few times. The J gene is TRBJ1-3, the V gene TRBV27, with D uncertain. This CDR3 is built from 15 residues. The germline gives CDR1 MNHEY, CDR2 SMNVEV (reference sequence). Trimming took off 5 bases at V and 0 bases at J, with 11 bases between the two ends. CDR3 residues: CASSVGLNSGNTIYF. The CDR3 bases are TGTGCCAGCAGTGTTGGCCTGAACTCTGGAAACACCATATATTTT.

The chain combines TRBV30 with TRBJ1-5; D not resolved. Per germline, CDR1 GTSNPN and CDR2 SVGIG (reference sequence). V was clipped by 0 bases and J by 11 bases, with 14 bases between them. The CDR3 spans 13 residues. In DNA, the CDR3 is TGTGCCTGGAGTGTAAGAGGACTTGGGGCCCAGCATTTT. It yields the protein CAWSVRGLGAQHF.